The 24 T cell receptor beta chains below come from one sample, sequenced in a study of shared clonotypes between healthy human individuals. This table comes from immunoSEQ multiplex PCR, and its TCRdb copy is limited to in-frame clones, with some not included. The data show roughly 2,500,000 clones, 93% seen once. The sequencing input was naive CD4+ T cells from PBMCs. Noted subset: CD45RA+ positively selected. The receptors were gathered from a man aged 18 to 35 in good health. Some clones in this sample may be carry-over from other donors' samples.

The V gene is TRBV5-1, the J gene TRBJ2-5; no definite D call. Germline V gene sequence: CDR1 SGHRS, CDR2 YFSETQ. Trimming removed 5 bases from V and 5 bases from J, with 7 bases in between. CDR3 length: 11 amino acids. CDR3 region: CASRFKETQYF. In nucleotides, the CDR3 is TGCGCCAGCAGGTTCAAGGAGACCCAGTACTTC.

V is TRBV19 and J is TRBJ2-1, with 8 bases aligning to TRBD1. The CDR3 loop spans 16 amino acids. Germline V gene data show CDR1 as LNHDA and CDR2 as SQIVND (reference sequence). The V gene end was trimmed by 3 bases and the J gene end by 4 bases; junction bases not matched to a gene: 8. CDR3 DNA: TGTGCCAGTAGTATTCGACGGGACAGGCCTTACAATGAGCAGTTCTTC. Protein sequence: CASSIRRDRPYNEQFF.

J is TRBJ1-3 and V is TRBV5-1; no clear D gene. CDR1 is SGHRS and CDR2 is YFSETQ in the germline V gene. This CDR3 region has 15 residues. The V end was cut by 0 bases, the J end by 0 bases, with 7 bases between. The CDR3 DNA follows: TGCGCCAGCAGCTTGGCCACAGTCTCTGGAAACACCATATATTTT. It specifies CASSLATVSGNTIYF.

This chain connects TRBV28 to TRBJ1-5; perhaps TRBD1 as D (6 bases). Trimming stripped 1 base from V and 1 base from J, with 17 bases between. The germline gives CDR1 MDHEN, CDR2 SYDVKM. The CDR3 length is 18 residues. Here the CDR3 DNA reads TGTGCCAGCAGTTTATCCGGACAGTTCTACCCCAGCAATCAGCCCCAGCATTTT. Residues: CASSLSGQFYPSNQPQHF.

The gene calls are TRBV7-2 and TRBJ2-3; possibly TRBD1 or TRBD2 for D (6 bases each). Trimming took 7 bases from V and 1 from J, leaving 18 bases between them. The CDR3 consists of 16 residues. Germline V lookup: CDR1 SGHTA, CDR2 FQGNSA. CDR3 nucleotides: TGTGCCAGCACCCAAGGGGGGCGGGGAGGCACAGATACGCAGTATTTT. It specifies CASTQGGRGGTDTQYF.

The chain has TRBV5-1 and TRBJ2-7; possibly TRBD2 for D (5 bases). The CDR3 covers 13 residues. Germline V gene data show CDR1 as SGHRS and CDR2 as YFSETQ. Trimming took 4 bases from V and 7 from J, leaving 15 bases between them. The CDR3 reads CASSQGNEGEQYF. DNA for the CDR3: TGCGCCAGCAGCCAAGGGAATGAGGGAGAGCAGTACTTC.

The chain carries TRBV11-2 and TRBJ1-3, with 7 nucleotides matching TRBD1. From germline, CDR1 is SGHAT and CDR2 FQNNGV. The length of the CDR3 is 14 residues. The junction had 7 bases not matched to a gene; V was cut back by 4 bases and J by 7 bases. The CDR3 sequence: CASSSTGVSNTIYF. The CDR3 DNA sequence: TGTGCCAGCAGCTCCACAGGGGTCTCGAACACCATATATTTT. Using reference TRBV11-2 and TRBJ1-3 for the parts outside the CDR3, the full variable domain is EAGVAQSPRYKIIEKRQSVAFWCNPISGHATLYWYQQILGQGPKLLIQFQNNGVVDDSQLPKDRFSAERLKGVDSTLKIQPAKLEDSAVYLCASSSTGVSNTIYFGEGSWLTVV.

This chain uses TRBV5-8 with TRBJ1-5, with D uncertain. Trimming cost V 1 base and J 8 bases, with 13 bases left between them. Germline V lookup: CDR1 SGHTS, CDR2 YDEGEE. The CDR3 runs to 14 residues. CDR3 sequence (DNA): TGTGCCAGCAGCTTGAGAATCTATGTCAAGCCCCAGCATTTT. This codes for CASSLRIYVKPQHF.

This clone was seen more than once but under ten times. The V gene is TRBV2, the J gene TRBJ2-1; no reliable D call. CDR1 is SNHLY, CDR2 FYNNEI, per germline. V lost 6 bases to trimming and J lost 5 bases, with 11 bases between them. This CDR3 has 13 amino acids. DNA of the CDR3: TGTGCCAGCAGGGGGTTAGCCCACAATGAGCAGTTCTTC. Its translation: CASRGLAHNEQFF.

The chain employs TRBV10-1 and TRBJ2-3, with 10 bases that match TRBD1. The length of the CDR3 is 13 residues. V trimming: 8 bases; J trimming: 1 base; junction bases outside the gene matches: 0. Germline V gene data show CDR1 as WNHNN and CDR2 as SYGVQD (reference sequence). Here the CDR3 DNA reads TGCGCCAGCGGGACAGGGGGCACAGATACGCAGTATTTT. The encoded protein is CASGTGGTDTQYF.

As regards this clone: The same CDR3 is also encoded by other DNA sequences in this sample. V usage is TRBV7-9 and J usage is TRBJ2-3; D is ambiguous. V was shortened by 1 base and J by 0 bases, with 2 bases between the two germline ends. The germline CDR1 and CDR2 sequences are SEHNR and FQNEAQ (reference sequence). The CDR3 spans 13 residues. This CDR3 is CASSLVSTDTQYF. Written as DNA, the CDR3 is TGTGCCAGCAGCTTAGTAAGCACAGATACGCAGTATTTT.

This clone was seen just once. J is TRBJ1-6 and V is TRBV6-6; weak D call: TRBD1 (5 bases). Trimming pared 7 bases from V and 4 bases from J, leaving 11 bases between. The germline V gene encodes CDR1 MNHNY and CDR2 SVGAGI (reference sequence). The CDR3 length is 14 residues. CDR3 sequence reads: CASTSEGYNSPLHF. CDR3 nucleotides: TGTGCCAGCACCTCGGAGGGGTATAATTCACCCCTCCACTTT.

The chain uses TRBV7-6 and TRBJ2-7; 9 bases agree with TRBD1. Germline-derived CDR1 and CDR2 are SGHVS and FNYEAQ. V was clipped by 5 bases and J by 6 bases; unmatched bases: 8. CDR3 length: 14 amino acids. This chain's CDR3 is CASSGPGQGAEQYF. As DNA, the CDR3 is TGTGCCAGCAGCGGACCGGGACAGGGTGCCGAGCAGTACTTC. The full variable domain, in which reference TRBV7-6 and TRBJ2-7 provide the parts outside the CDR3, is GAGVSQSPRYKVTKRGQDVALRCDPISGHVSLYWYRQALGQGPEFLTYFNYEAQQDKSGLPNDRFSAERPEGSISTLTIQRTEQRDSAMYRCASSGPGQGAEQYFGPGTRLTVT.

V usage is TRBV14 and J usage is TRBJ2-3; D ambiguous. The CDR3 length is 12 residues. Trimming removed 0 bases from V and 6 bases from J, with 4 bases in between. CDR1 and CDR2 (germline): SGHDN, FVKESK. CDR3 nucleotide sequence: TGTGCCAGCAGCCAAGATTCGGATACGCAGTATTTT. It translates to CASSQDSDTQYF.

The rearrangement links TRBV7-9 to TRBJ2-3; TRBD1 or TRBD2 may be the D gene (6 bases each). CDR1 and CDR2 (germline): SEHNR, FQNEAQ (reference sequence). CDR3 length: 16 residues. V shed 2 bases and J shed 6 bases, with 18 bases lying between them. CDR3 DNA: TGTGCCAGCAGCTTACCCCCGCAGGGGCGGGACGATACGCAGTATTTT. This gives the protein CASSLPPQGRDDTQYF.

The V call is TRBV10-2, the J call TRBJ2-7; TRBD2 aligns across 10 bases. The CDR3 consists of 15 residues. CDR1 WSHSY and CDR2 SAAADI come from the germline V gene. Germline trimming cut 6 bases from V and 2 bases from J; bases unmatched to any gene: 7. This chain's CDR3 is CASRPIAGGTYEQYF. CDR3 nucleotides: TGCGCCAGCAGGCCCATAGCGGGAGGTACCTACGAGCAGTACTTC.

The chain has TRBV9 and TRBJ2-3; D not certain. The CDR3 totals 12 residues. Trimming shortened V by 4 bases and J by 6 bases, and 9 bases separated the two germline ends. The V gene's germline CDR1 is SGDLS and CDR2 YYNGEE. The chain's CDR3 is CASSSTADTQYF. CDR3 sequence (DNA): TGTGCCAGCAGCTCAACGGCGGATACGCAGTATTTT.

The chain combines TRBV7-3 with TRBJ2-2; 8 bases line up with TRBD2. The germline V gene has CDR1 SGHTA and CDR2 FQGTGA. The CDR3 is 18 amino acids. The trim removed 1 base at V and 0 bases at J, leaving 7 bases unmatched. The CDR3 nucleotides read TGTGCCAGCAGCTTAATTCCAACTAGCGGTTCGAACACCGGGGAGCTGTTTTTT. Protein product: CASSLIPTSGSNTGELFF.

This clone showed up just once. This sample also contains other DNA sequences that code for the same CDR3. CDR3 protein: CASSGSGSSYNEQFF. DNA of the CDR3: TGTGCCAGCAGCGGTAGCGGGAGTTCCTACAATGAGCAGTTCTTC. This chain uses TRBV9 with TRBJ2-1; 9 nucleotides match TRBD2. Germline CDR1 SGDLS, CDR2 YYNGEE. CDR3 length: 15 residues. Germline trimming cut 3 bases from V and 1 base from J; bases unmatched to any gene: 2. Full variable domain (rest looked up from reference TRBV9 and TRBJ2-1): DSGVTQTPKHLITATGQRVTLRCSPRSGDLSVYWYQQSLDQGLQFLIQYYNGEERAKGNILERFSAQQFPDLHSELNLSSLELGDSALYFCASSGSGSSYNEQFFGPGTRLTVL.

This chain joins TRBV28 and TRBJ1-1; tentatively, D is TRBD1 (6 bases). Germline loops: CDR1 MDHEN, CDR2 SYDVKM. Trimming took 6 bases from V and 1 from J, leaving 12 bases between them. This CDR3 has 14 residues. Here the CDR3 reads CASRTGGANTEAFF. DNA for the CDR3: TGTGCCAGCAGGACAGGAGGGGCGAACACTGAAGCTTTCTTT.

The rearrangement links TRBV28 to TRBJ1-3, with a possible D match to TRBD1 (6 bases). With 2 bases removed from V and 2 bases from J, the gap between germline ends came to 16 bases. CDR1 and CDR2 from the germline V gene are MDHEN and SYDVKM. The CDR3 covers 17 residues. This CDR3 reads CASSLGRDKRTGNTIYF. The CDR3 DNA follows: TGTGCCAGCAGTTTAGGGAGGGACAAAAGGACTGGAAACACCATATATTTT.

V gene TRBV11-2 combines with J gene TRBJ2-7, with 9 bases matching TRBD1. From germline, CDR1 is SGHAT and CDR2 FQNNGV. The V and J ends lost 5 bases and 1 base, in that order; junction bases with no gene match: 6. The CDR3 runs to 15 residues. In DNA form, the CDR3 reads TGTGCCAGCAGCCTAACCGGGACAGGGTCCTACGAGCAGTACTTC. This codes for CASSLTGTGSYEQYF.

This chain connects TRBV30 to TRBJ1-5; 7 positions match TRBD1. V dropped 5 bases and J dropped 3; count of bases not matched to a gene: 4. Germline V CDR1 and CDR2: GTSNPN, SVGIG (reference sequence). The CDR3 contains 13 residues. DNA of the CDR3: TGTGCCTGGGGGGACAGCTTCAATCAGCCCCAGCATTTT. It yields the protein CAWGDSFNQPQHF.

The chain is built from TRBV27 and TRBJ2-1; 10 nucleotides match TRBD2. Trimming removed 6 bases from V and 7 bases from J; junction bases left unmatched: 9. This CDR3 has 15 residues. Germline CDR1 is MNHEY and CDR2 is SMNVEV (reference sequence). In DNA form, the CDR3 reads TGTGCCAGCAGGCTCCTAGCGGGAGCCTGGAATGAGCAGTTCTTC. Translating it yields CASRLLAGAWNEQFF.